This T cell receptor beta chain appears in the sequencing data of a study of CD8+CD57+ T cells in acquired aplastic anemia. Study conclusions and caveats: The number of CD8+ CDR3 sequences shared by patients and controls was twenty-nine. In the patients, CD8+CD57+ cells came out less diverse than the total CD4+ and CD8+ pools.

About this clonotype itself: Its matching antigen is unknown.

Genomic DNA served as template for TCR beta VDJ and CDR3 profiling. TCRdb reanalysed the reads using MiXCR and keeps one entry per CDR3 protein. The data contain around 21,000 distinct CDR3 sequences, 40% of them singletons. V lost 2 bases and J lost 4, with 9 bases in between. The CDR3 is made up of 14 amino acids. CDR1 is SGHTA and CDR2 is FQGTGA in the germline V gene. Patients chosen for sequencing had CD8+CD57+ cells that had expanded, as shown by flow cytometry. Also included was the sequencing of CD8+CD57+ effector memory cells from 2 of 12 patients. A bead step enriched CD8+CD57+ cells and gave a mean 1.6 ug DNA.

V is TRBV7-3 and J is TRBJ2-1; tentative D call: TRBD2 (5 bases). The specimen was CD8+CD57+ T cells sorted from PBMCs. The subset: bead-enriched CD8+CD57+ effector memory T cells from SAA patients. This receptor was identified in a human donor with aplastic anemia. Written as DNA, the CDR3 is TGTGCCAGCAGCTTATCCGGGGAGTACAATGAGCAGTTCTTC. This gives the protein CASSLSGEYNEQFF.